This T cell receptor (beta chain) was profiled in a study of blood T cell repertoires in COVID-19 (dated by TCRdb to 2020 to 2022). At the level of the whole study: The collaborator samples originated in the United States, Italy and Spain and spanned the acute and convalescent phases of COVID-19. The material from the prospective study consisted of cDNA or gDNA derived from T cells, B-cell-depleted T cells, or PBMCs. Subjects who had been exposed to COVID-19, were actively infected with it, or had recovered from it provided the deeply sampled blood TCRbeta repertoires that made up the dataset. A freely available public database, intended as a resource for researchers studying the immune response to SARS-CoV-2, is where the repertoires were released. Samples came from the ongoing ImmuneRACE study (first 160 participants) plus 1,254 subjects from 6 global collaborators. The sample metadata nearly always contained a de-identified subject ID, COVID-19 status, age in years and sex. Where available, HLA class I and class II types were obtained from metadata supplied by the sample provider rather than from assay-based typing.

TCRbeta CDR3 regions were amplified from genomic DNA using the immunoSEQ Assay, a bias-controlled multiplex PCR. Per the original workflow: The number of nucleated cells in each sample was estimated by amplification of reference gene primers within the assay. To quantify the absolute abundance of each unique TCRbeta CDR3 rearrangement, sequence reads were collapsed and filtered. For each sample, productive Simpson clonality was calculated as the square root of Simpson's diversity index over productive rearrangements. TCRdb limited this immuneACCESS table to in-frame rearrangements with V and J called. A share of clones is missing; checked studies link under half to unresolved V genes, and the rest is unexplained. V and J calls and clone size follow that table, whereas D and trimming were derived from the DNA. The sample table contains tens of thousands of clones; only one count was recorded for 70% to 90% of them. The ten largest clones represent 15% to 20% of the sample.

What the study reported, not specific to this receptor: Clinical and demographic metadata were provided uncurated, with the amount varying by source and participant.

A note on this clone: Its antigen remains unidentified. Base qualities are not provided; no much larger clone lies one nucleotide away.

Trimming takes 4 bases from V and 5 bases from J, and the germline ends sit 17 bases apart. The germline V gene yields ENHRY for CDR1 and SYGVKD for CDR2. The CDR3, cysteine through phenylalanine, is 16 amino acids long. Only the CDR3 portion is preserved as DNA: 48 bases, with reading frame beginning at the first base. Whole blood was collected in K2EDTA tubes by collaborating institutions according to the institutions' own protocols. Collaborator samples were shipped for TCRbeta analysis as frozen whole blood, isolated PBMCs, or DNA extracted from either sample type. This TCR came from a woman aged 55 to 70 with acute or convalescent COVID-19. Sequenced: peripheral blood. The rearranged chain carries TRBV10-3 and TRBJ2-2; the D region possibly corresponds to TRBD1 (6 bases align). The nucleotide sequence reads TGTGCCATCAGTGCCTACCCCGGGACACCAACCGGGGAGCTGTTTTTT. This gives the protein CAISAYPGTPTGELFF.